Listed below are T cell receptor beta chains from one sample, sequenced in a study of blood T cell repertoires in COVID-19. The data were produced by immunoSEQ multiplex PCR, yet TCRdb's version contains in-frame clones alone and is incomplete. The sample has some 200,000 clones; 70% to 90% are singletons. The sample consisted of PBMCs or T cells enriched from blood (not recorded which). The receptors here all came from a woman in her thirties or forties with acute COVID-19. Both conserved end residues are part of each CDR3. Fields, in order: V gene, D gene, J gene, clone size, CDR3 DNA, CDR3 protein. The D gene is left open where the match is weak. Some rows mark clone size as missing; the rest say once, few, many or name a class of expanded clone.

TRBV7-3	TRBD1	TRBJ2-7	NA	TGTGCCAGCAGCATAGAACAGGGGATCTCCTACGAGCAGTACTTC	CASSIEQGISYEQYF
TRBV9	TRBD1	TRBJ1-2	NA	TGTGCCAGCAGCTCCGGGACAGGCAGGGATGGCTACACCTTC	CASSSGTGRDGYTF
TRBV5-1	NA	TRBJ2-1	few	TGCGCCAGCAGCCTGACTTTGGATGAGCAGTTCTTC	CASSLTLDEQFF
TRBV3-1/TRBV3-2	NA	TRBJ1-1	NA	TGTGCCAGCAGCCCAATTGGCGCGGTCACTGAAGCTTTCTTT	CASSPIGAVTEAFF
TRBV2	TRBD1	TRBJ1-2	NA	TGTGCCAGCAGAGCTCCGGGACAGGGGTGGAGTGGCTACACCTTC	CASRAPGQGWSGYTF
TRBV18	NA	TRBJ2-2	NA	TGTGCCAGCTCACCACTCCCAGGGCTCACCGGGGAGCTGTTTTTT	CASSPLPGLTGELFF
TRBV25-1	NA	TRBJ1-2	NA	TGTGCCAGCAGCGTCGGCGGGGGGGGCGCACAGAATGGCTACACCTTC	CASSVGGGGAQNGYTF
TRBV3-1/TRBV3-2	TRBD1	TRBJ1-4	NA	TGTGCCAGCAGTCAACGACAGGGGGCAACTAATGAAAAACTGTTTTTT	CASSQRQGATNEKLFF
TRBV5-5	TRBD1	TRBJ2-6	NA	TGTGCCAGCAGCTTGGTACAGGGGACTGGGGCCAACGTCCTGACTTTC	CASSLVQGTGANVLTF
TRBV10-1	NA	TRBJ1-1	NA	TGCGCCAGCAGTTTCAGGGTACGAGCTTTCTTT	CASSFRVRAFF
TRBV5-1	TRBD1	TRBJ1-3	NA	TGCGCCAGCAGCGTGGGACAGGGCCTTGGAAACACCATATATTTT	CASSVGQGLGNTIYF
TRBV3-1/TRBV3-2	TRBD1	TRBJ1-6	NA	TGTGCCAGCAGCCAAGAAGGGACAGGGGTTAATTCACCCCTCCACTTT	CASSQEGTGVNSPLHF